This is a list of T cell receptor beta chains from one sample in a study of T-cell memory formation after mild COVID-19. Via MiXCR, TCRdb re-called the 5' RACE reads, giving one row per CDR3 protein. Of about 210,000 distinct CDR3 sequences listed, approximately 10% are singletons. The sequenced sample consisted of PBMCs or a T cell subset sorted from them (not recorded which). These receptors all stem from a man aged 18 to 30 who had mild COVID-19 (a few samples of this study predate the infection). Cell type and time point are not known. CDR3s include the opening cysteine and the closing phenylalanine or tryptophan. The D gene is left open where the match is weak. Part of the rows lack a size; the others show once, few, many or a class for expanded clones.

cdr3_aa	cdr3_nt	j_call	d_call	cdr3_length	v_call	clone_size
CASSPGSGAYNEQFF	TGTGCCAGCTCACCTGGGAGCGGGGCTTACAATGAGCAGTTCTTC	TRBJ2-1	TRBD2	15	TRBV18	few
CASSQYNRGRGNEQFF	TGCGCCAGCAGCCAATATAACAGGGGGCGCGGCAATGAGCAGTTCTTC	TRBJ2-1	TRBD1	16	TRBV4-1	few
CASSFQEGETQYF	TGCGCCAGCAGCTTCCAGGAGGGGGAGACCCAGTACTTC	TRBJ2-5	NA	13	TRBV5-1	NA
CATSRDAGDQFF	TGTGCCACCAGCAGAGATGCGGGGGATCAGTTCTTC	TRBJ2-1	TRBD2	12	TRBV15	NA
CSVDMSDTQYF	TGCAGCGTTGATATGTCAGATACGCAGTATTTT	TRBJ2-3	NA	11	TRBV29-1	few
CASSYSTRGGYTF	TGTGCCAGCAGTTACTCGACCAGGGGAGGCTACACCTTC	TRBJ1-2	NA	13	TRBV6-5	NA
CSARDRRATNEKLFF	TGCAGTGCTAGAGATCGCAGGGCAACTAATGAAAAACTGTTTTTT	TRBJ1-4	NA	15	TRBV20-1	few
CASSRREGGQPQHF	TGTGCCAGCAGCCGCAGGGAAGGAGGTCAGCCCCAGCATTTT	TRBJ1-5	NA	14	TRBV7-2	NA
CASRGANYGYTF	TGTGCCAGCAGGGGAGCTAACTATGGCTACACCTTC	TRBJ1-2	NA	12	TRBV25-1	few
CASSLALGWVSTGELFF	TGTGCCAGCAGCTTAGCGCTCGGGTGGGTCTCCACCGGGGAGCTGTTTTTT	TRBJ2-2	NA	17	TRBV7-9	few
CSARVGDEKLFF	TGCAGTGCTAGGGTCGGGGATGAAAAACTGTTTTTT	TRBJ1-4	NA	12	TRBV20-1	NA
CASSLGGVQTQYF	TGCGCCAGCAGCTTGGGCGGGGTGCAGACCCAGTACTTC	TRBJ2-5	NA	13	TRBV5-1	few
CASSQRREDQYF	TGTGCCAGCAGCCAGCGGAGAGAGGACCAGTACTTC	TRBJ2-5	NA	12	TRBV12-3/TRBV12-4	NA
CNPGTGSNYGYTF	TGCAACCCCGGGACCGGCTCTAACTATGGCTACACCTTC	TRBJ1-2	NA	13	TRBV20-1	few
CASSPGTKLKETQYF	TGCGCCAGCAGCCCCGGGACCAAGCTAAAGGAGACCCAGTACTTC	TRBJ2-5	NA	15	TRBV5-1	many
CASSYSQTREKLFF	TGTGCCAGCAGTTACTCACAGACGCGTGAAAAACTGTTTTTT	TRBJ1-4	NA	14	TRBV6-5	many